Listed below are T cell receptor beta chains from one sample, sequenced in a study of blood T cell repertoires in COVID-19. Data came from immunoSEQ multiplex PCR; TCRdb stores just in-frame clones and leaves some out. This repertoire shows more than 300,000 clones, roughly four fifths found once; its top ten account for approximately 5.4%. Sequenced sample: PBMCs or T cells enriched from blood (not recorded which). The receptor set was obtained from a woman between 45 and 65 years old who had recovered from COVID-19. The conserved cysteine and the conserved F or W are not part of the CDR3 here. Clone size is shown for a subset of rows, as once, few, many or a class of expanded clone.

j_call: TRBJ1-2
v_call: TRBV5-1
clone_size: NA
cdr3_aa: ASSLVVVGTAYGYT

j_call: TRBJ2-5
v_call: TRBV5-4
clone_size: NA
cdr3_aa: ASSLSGGETQY

j_call: TRBJ2-5
v_call: TRBV3-1/TRBV3-2
clone_size: NA
cdr3_aa: ASRRLGQVKETQY

j_call: TRBJ1-6
v_call: TRBV6-2/TRBV6-3
clone_size: NA
cdr3_aa: ASSSVDSASPLH

j_call: TRBJ1-1
v_call: TRBV4-1
clone_size: NA
cdr3_aa: ASSQDSPGQGQAF

j_call: TRBJ1-5
v_call: TRBV4-3
clone_size: NA
cdr3_aa: ASSQGTGLNQPQH

j_call: TRBJ1-2
v_call: TRBV15
clone_size: once
cdr3_aa: ATSRSRTGDGYT

j_call: TRBJ1-1
v_call: TRBV9
clone_size: NA
cdr3_aa: ASSAQGVRNTEAF

j_call: TRBJ2-2
v_call: TRBV19
clone_size: NA
cdr3_aa: ASTPPGQGNTGELF

j_call: TRBJ2-7
v_call: TRBV7-9
clone_size: once
cdr3_aa: ASSYTYEQY

j_call: TRBJ2-1
v_call: TRBV7-9
clone_size: NA
cdr3_aa: ASSPRIGREGLNEQF

j_call: TRBJ1-2
v_call: TRBV7-8
clone_size: few
cdr3_aa: ASSFSGQGALGYT

j_call: TRBJ2-7
v_call: TRBV11-2
clone_size: NA
cdr3_aa: ASSPGLGFGSYEQY

j_call: TRBJ1-1
v_call: TRBV6-5
clone_size: NA
cdr3_aa: ASSPRQNTEAF

j_call: TRBJ2-7
v_call: TRBV19
clone_size: NA
cdr3_aa: ASTSRGSEQY

j_call: TRBJ1-1
v_call: TRBV3-1/TRBV3-2
clone_size: NA
cdr3_aa: ASSLTGRFTEAF

j_call: TRBJ2-5
v_call: TRBV13
clone_size: NA
cdr3_aa: ASSSSGRAAETQY

j_call: TRBJ1-3
v_call: TRBV3-1/TRBV3-2
clone_size: once
cdr3_aa: ASSQRQGPSGNTIY

j_call: TRBJ2-1
v_call: TRBV6-2/TRBV6-3
clone_size: NA
cdr3_aa: ASSYRGKGYNEQF

j_call: TRBJ2-1
v_call: TRBV18
clone_size: NA
cdr3_aa: ASSPQRRVDEQF

j_call: TRBJ1-4
v_call: TRBV13
clone_size: NA
cdr3_aa: ASALAPWSIGDKIATNEKLF

j_call: TRBJ1-2
v_call: TRBV6-4
clone_size: NA
cdr3_aa: ASSDSKGDRGHGYT

j_call: TRBJ1-2
v_call: TRBV6-5
clone_size: NA
cdr3_aa: ASRADRGDGYT

j_call: TRBJ2-1
v_call: TRBV24-1
clone_size: NA
cdr3_aa: ATSDFGGPSSYNEQF

j_call: TRBJ2-5
v_call: TRBV29-1
clone_size: NA
cdr3_aa: SVGDSWAQY

j_call: TRBJ2-1
v_call: TRBV4-3
clone_size: NA
cdr3_aa: ASSQGRGRNEQF

j_call: TRBJ1-1
v_call: TRBV12-3/TRBV12-4
clone_size: few
cdr3_aa: ASSLMSGLHF

j_call: TRBJ2-5
v_call: TRBV18
clone_size: NA
cdr3_aa: ASSPRTPGRETQY

j_call: TRBJ2-7
v_call: TRBV6-2/TRBV6-3
clone_size: NA
cdr3_aa: ASSSTIEQY

j_call: TRBJ2-3
v_call: TRBV7-3
clone_size: NA
cdr3_aa: ASSPSSTDTQY

j_call: TRBJ1-6
v_call: TRBV6-1
clone_size: NA
cdr3_aa: ASSESGGAGSPLH

j_call: TRBJ2-5
v_call: TRBV5-4
clone_size: NA
cdr3_aa: ASSREGGETQY

j_call: TRBJ2-7
v_call: TRBV7-2
clone_size: NA
cdr3_aa: ASSLAGGHDEQY

j_call: TRBJ1-2
v_call: TRBV11-2
clone_size: few
cdr3_aa: ASSLTGRDSSYGYT

j_call: TRBJ2-7
v_call: TRBV3-1/TRBV3-2
clone_size: NA
cdr3_aa: ASSQGQGSHEQY

j_call: TRBJ1-6
v_call: TRBV6-5
clone_size: NA
cdr3_aa: ASTQTTGRSSPLH

j_call: TRBJ2-1
v_call: TRBV4-1
clone_size: NA
cdr3_aa: ASSPRLSGRIYNEQF

j_call: TRBJ2-1
v_call: TRBV7-6
clone_size: NA
cdr3_aa: ASSLIAGPYNEQF

j_call: TRBJ1-2
v_call: TRBV5-4
clone_size: NA
cdr3_aa: ASSLGQEYYGYT

j_call: TRBJ2-7
v_call: TRBV7-8
clone_size: NA
cdr3_aa: ASRMPSGFEQY

j_call: TRBJ2-7
v_call: TRBV6-4
clone_size: NA
cdr3_aa: ASSPTWDNSYEQY

j_call: TRBJ1-3
v_call: TRBV7-8
clone_size: NA
cdr3_aa: ASSLVENSGNTIY

j_call: TRBJ1-2
v_call: TRBV5-6
clone_size: NA
cdr3_aa: ASSLGTGNFGYT

j_call: TRBJ2-1
v_call: TRBV19
clone_size: NA
cdr3_aa: ASSLLWGHNEQF

j_call: TRBJ1-1
v_call: TRBV19
clone_size: NA
cdr3_aa: ASSFRALNTEAF

j_call: TRBJ1-2
v_call: TRBV3-1/TRBV3-2
clone_size: NA
cdr3_aa: ASSQATNSHNYGYT

j_call: TRBJ1-1
v_call: TRBV6-2/TRBV6-3
clone_size: NA
cdr3_aa: ASSYSSGENTEAF

j_call: TRBJ1-2
v_call: TRBV4-3
clone_size: NA
cdr3_aa: ASSQDGALYGYT

j_call: TRBJ2-7
v_call: TRBV29-1
clone_size: NA
cdr3_aa: SVVTSGRYEQY